This T cell receptor (beta chain) emerged from a study of blood T cells in healthy people across ages. Looking at the study overall: Per two T cells, template switching captured roughly one barcoded beta molecule. Notes on the study in general: Higher diversity and more naive CD4+ cells were features of long-lived donors, compared to aged donors.

V shed 4 bases and J 1 base; nucleotides not matched to a gene: 6. This CDR3 region has 15 residues. The germline V gene encodes CDR1 MNHEY and CDR2 SMNVEV (reference sequence). Using a J-beta primer mix together with a sample-barcoded 5' primer, a second PCR was run for about 6 to 12 cycles. A template-switch adaptor containing 12 random nucleotides labeled each cDNA molecule. CDR3-containing paired-end reads numbered at least 2.5 million in each sample. TCRdb ran MiXCR on the 5' RACE reads and lists one entry per CDR3 protein. The table has 1.5 million to 1.8 million distinct CDR3 sequences, roughly 43% seen once; the top ten hold under 5%. Worth noting for this clonotype: No antigen is known for it.

Sequences were obtained from blood. This receptor was identified in a woman between 18 and 29 years old in good health. This chain uses TRBV27 with TRBJ2-5, with 7 bases identical to TRBD2. This chain's CDR3 is CASSSLLAVQETQYF. The CDR3 region has the DNA TGTGCCAGCAGTTCCCTTCTAGCGGTCCAAGAGACCCAGTACTTC.